Presented here are 30 T cell receptor beta chains from one specimen sequenced in a study of sequential checkpoint blockade in melanoma. Clones were sequenced by immunoSEQ multiplex PCR, and TCRdb holds only the in-frame ones, with some missing. This sample has roughly 8,400 clones, with roughly 90% found just once. Treatment specified: randomized to nivolumab then ipilimumab (arm A) or the reverse (arm B). The sequenced sample was CD8+ T cells sorted from blood (inferred from file names), obtained from a patient given nivolumab and ipilimumab in sequence. The receptors here all came from a human donor with melanoma.

The chain combines TRBV4-3 with TRBJ1-1, with 7 bases matching TRBD1. CDR3 length: 14 residues. Germline CDR1 and CDR2: LGHNA and YSLEER. The trim removed 2 bases at V and 5 bases at J, leaving 5 bases unmatched. This CDR3 reads CASSQFSGGTEAFF. The CDR3 DNA sequence: TGCGCCAGCAGCCAATTTTCAGGGGGTACTGAAGCTTTCTTT.

This chain links TRBV5-6 with TRBJ2-7, with D perhaps matching TRBD2 (7 bases). V was pared by 0 bases and J by 6 bases, with 19 bases between. The CDR3 is 16 residues long. Germline CDR1 reads SGHDT; CDR2 reads YYEEEE. The DNA for the CDR3 is TGTGCCAGCAGCTTGGCGGCAGGTCTAGGGGGGGGCGAGCAGTACGTC. Translated, it gives CASSLAAGLGGGEQYV.

This rearrangement joins TRBV27 to TRBJ1-5; D unresolved. Germline-derived CDR1 and CDR2 are MNHEY and SMNVEV (reference sequence). V gave up 0 bases and J gave up 4 bases, with 13 bases separating them. This CDR3 contains 16 residues. CDR3 nucleotide sequence: TGTGCCAGCAGTTTATCTCTTGCGCTCCCTAATCAGCCCCAGCATTTT. Residues: CASSLSLALPNQPQHF.

The genes are TRBV9 and TRBJ1-2; TRBD1 agrees at 7 bases. Looked up from germline, CDR1 is SGDLS and CDR2 is YYNGEE. V lost 3 bases, J lost 7 bases, and 12 bases stayed unmatched. The CDR3 sequence is 15 residues long. The CDR3 loop is CASSEDRQYGFGYTF. The DNA of the CDR3 is TGTGCCAGCAGCGAGGACAGGCAATACGGGTTTGGCTACACCTTC.

The chain carries TRBV11-2 and TRBJ2-5; D not certain. V dropped 4 bases and J dropped 1 base, with 13 bases sitting between them. The CDR3 spans 15 residues. Germline-derived CDR1 and CDR2 are SGHAT and FQNNGV. The CDR3 loop is CASSSHRLTQETQYF. CDR3 bases: TGTGCCAGCAGCTCCCATCGGTTAACCCAAGAGACCCAGTACTTC.

The V and J genes are TRBV9 and TRBJ2-7; 13 bases match TRBD2. The CDR3 spans 16 residues. Germline V gene sequence: CDR1 SGDLS, CDR2 YYNGEE. V lost 4 bases to trimming and J lost 4 bases; unmatched junction nucleotides: 8. The CDR3 DNA follows: TGTGCCAGCAGCCCTCGACTAGCGGGAGGTATATACGAGCAGTACTTC. The encoded protein is CASSPRLAGGIYEQYF. Full variable domain (outside the CDR3, taken from reference TRBV9 and TRBJ2-7): DSGVTQTPKHLITATGQRVTLRCSPRSGDLSVYWYQQSLDQGLQFLIQYYNGEERAKGNILERFSAQQFPDLHSELNLSSLELGDSALYFCASSPRLAGGIYEQYFGPGTRLTVT.

This chain uses TRBV11-2 with TRBJ2-7; a weak D match, TRBD1 (7 bases). The CDR3 is 16 residues long. Germline-derived CDR1 and CDR2 are SGHAT and FQNNGV. Trimming took off 3 bases at V and 9 bases at J, with 24 bases between the two ends. The CDR3, as DNA: TGTGCCAGCAGCTTTTCCCGAGACAGGGAGGTCGGCGGGCAGTACGTC. Protein: CASSFSRDREVGGQYV.

The chain links TRBV5-4 to TRBJ2-5; perhaps TRBD1 as D (6 bases). The J call is in doubt because the DNA end fits TRBJ2-7 better. The CDR3 runs to 14 residues. The germline V gene has CDR1 SGHNT and CDR2 YYREEE (reference sequence). In nucleotides, the CDR3 is TGTGCCAGCAGCTTCTGGACAGCGAGCTACGAGCAGTACTTC. This gives the protein CASSFWTASYEQYF.

This clone was observed once. J is TRBJ2-1 and V is TRBV4-1; TRBD2 is a possible D gene (5 bases). The CDR3 covers 17 residues. CDR1 is MGHRA and CDR2 is YSYEKL in the germline V gene. V lost 2 bases to trimming and J lost 0 bases, with 14 bases between them. The CDR3 DNA reads as TGCGCCAGCAGCCAATATGGAGGACGGAGCTCCTACAATGAGCAGTTCTTC. Translating gives CASSQYGGRSSYNEQFF.

V gene TRBV5-8 combines with J gene TRBJ2-7; D possibly corresponds to TRBD1 (5 bases). CDR3 size: 13 residues. Deletions cut 1 base from V and 3 bases from J, with 8 bases between. Germline-derived CDR1 and CDR2 are SGHTS and YDEGEE. The CDR3 region has the DNA TGTGCCAGCAGCTTGACAGGTTACTACGAGCAGTACTTC. Amino acids: CASSLTGYYEQYF.

The gene calls are TRBV27 and TRBJ1-2; maybe TRBD1 (5 bases). Trimming took off 2 bases at V and 3 bases at J, with 7 bases between the two ends. Per germline, CDR1 MNHEY and CDR2 SMNVEV (reference sequence). CDR3 length equals 13 residues. The CDR3 loop reads CASSLQGDYGYTF. As DNA, the CDR3 is TGTGCCAGCAGTTTACAGGGTGACTATGGCTACACCTTC.

The genes are TRBV7-3 and TRBJ2-7; 7 positions match TRBD1. CDR1 SGHTA and CDR2 FQGTGA come from the germline V gene. V dropped 2 bases and J dropped 6; count of bases not matched to a gene: 4. The CDR3 runs 13 residues. The CDR3: CASSLVGGGEQYV. The CDR3 coding sequence is TGTGCCAGCAGCTTAGTAGGGGGCGGCGAGCAGTACGTC.

The CDR3 protein is CAGSSGSSEQYF. The DNA for the CDR3 is TGTGCCGGGTCTAGCGGGAGTAGCGAGCAGTACTTC. The chain is built from TRBV5-5 and TRBJ2-7; 10 nucleotides agree with TRBD2. The junction had 7 bases not matched to a gene; V was cut back by 10 bases and J by 6 bases. The CDR3 has 12 amino acids. The V gene's germline CDR1 is SGHKS and CDR2 YYEKEE (reference sequence).

V usage is TRBV5-1 and J usage is TRBJ1-1, with D unresolved. Trimming pared 0 bases from V and 4 bases from J, leaving 7 bases between. Germline V lookup: CDR1 SGHRS, CDR2 YFSETQ. The CDR3 has 13 residues. The CDR3 sequence: CASSLDRGTEAFF. Here the CDR3 DNA reads TGCGCCAGCAGCTTGGATCGGGGCACTGAAGCTTTCTTT.

The CDR3 region has the DNA TGTGCCAGCAGCCACACCGGGGCCTACGAGCAGTACTTC. Translation gives CASSHTGAYEQYF. This rearrangement joins TRBV14 to TRBJ2-7; possible D gene TRBD2, 5 bases. The V end lost 3 bases, the J end lost 2 bases, and 8 bases lay between the germline ends. CDR1 is SGHDN and CDR2 is FVKESK in the germline V gene. The CDR3 runs 13 residues.

V usage is TRBV5-4 and J usage is TRBJ2-7; D remains ambiguous. The CDR3 is made up of 14 amino acids. CDR1 and CDR2 (germline): SGHNT, YYREEE (reference sequence). The V gene lost 0 bases and the J gene lost 2 bases, with 9 bases spanning the gap. CDR3 sequence (DNA): TGTGCCAGCAGCTTGGCCGAGAGTCCCTACGAGCAGTACTTC. Translated: CASSLAESPYEQYF.

The chain couples TRBV7-6 to TRBJ2-1; TRBD1 might be the D (6 bases). Germline lookup yields CDR1 SGHVS and CDR2 FNYEAQ. The CDR3 covers 15 residues. V lost 3 bases and J 4 bases, leaving 13 bases between the germline ends. CDR3 bases: TGTGCCAGCAGCTTCTCCGGACAGTTATACAATGAGCAGTTCTTC. Residues: CASSFSGQLYNEQFF. The full variable domain, completed using reference TRBV7-6 and TRBJ2-1, is GAGVSQSPRYKVTKRGQDVALRCDPISGHVSLYWYRQALGQGPEFLTYFNYEAQQDKSGLPNDRFSAERPEGSISTLTIQRTEQRDSAMYRCASSFSGQLYNEQFFGPGTRLTVL.

This clone was counted a single time. The genes are TRBV7-9 and TRBJ2-1, with 13 bases fitting TRBD2. Germline loops: CDR1 SEHNR, CDR2 FQNEAQ (reference sequence). CDR3 length: 16 amino acids. V shed 5 bases, J shed 6 bases, and the junction held 7 bases outside the gene matches. CDR3 DNA: TGTGCCAGCAGCGCCTACGGGACTAGCGGGATCAATGAGCAGTTCTTC. Its translation: CASSAYGTSGINEQFF.

V is TRBV7-2 and J is TRBJ1-5; 9 positions agree with TRBD1. The germline CDR1 and CDR2 sequences are SGHTA and FQGNSA. The CDR3 is 15 amino acids. Germline trimming cut 1 base from V and 7 bases from J; bases unmatched to any gene: 5. The CDR3, as DNA: TGTGCCAGCAGCTTAGACAGGGGGCTTGACCAGCCCCAGCATTTT. Protein: CASSLDRGLDQPQHF.

This clone was recorded a few times. V is TRBV28 and J is TRBJ2-1; TRBD2 is a possible D gene (6 bases). Per germline, CDR1 MDHEN and CDR2 SYDVKM. The V and J ends lost 6 bases and 4 bases respectively, with 13 bases between them. There are 14 residues in the CDR3. The CDR3 DNA is TGTGCCAGCAGGGCCGGGGGTACTTACAATGAGCAGTTCTTC. This translates into CASRAGGTYNEQFF.

The CDR3 nucleotides are TGTGCCAGTTCCGGGACAGGGGGCCTTCAGCCCCAGCATTTT. Protein product: CASSGTGGLQPQHF. The chain recombines TRBV9 with TRBJ1-5; 12 nucleotides align to TRBD1. CDR3 length: 14 amino acids. Germline V gene lookup returns CDR1 SGDLS and CDR2 YYNGEE. The V and J ends lost 8 bases and 6 bases, in that order; junction bases with no gene match: 6.

The gene calls are TRBV27 and TRBJ2-7; TRBD2 aligns across 8 bases. Trimming at V came to 4 bases and at J to 3 bases, leaving 5 bases not matched to a gene. CDR1 and CDR2 from the germline V gene are MNHEY and SMNVEV (reference sequence). This CDR3 contains 14 residues. In DNA, the CDR3 is TGTGCCAGCAGTTCCGGGACTAGATTCTACGAGCAGTACTTC. Translation: CASSSGTRFYEQYF.

The chain carries TRBV7-3 and TRBJ1-1; D is unclear. This CDR3 spans 13 amino acids. V was pared by 6 bases and J by 0 bases, with 8 bases between. The germline V gene has CDR1 SGHTA and CDR2 FQGTGA. The CDR3: CASRESLNTEAFF. The CDR3 nucleotides read TGTGCCAGCAGGGAGAGTTTGAACACTGAAGCTTTCTTT.

This chain joins TRBV7-2 and TRBJ1-4; 7 bases are a match to TRBD1. Germline trimming cut 1 base from V and 0 bases from J; bases unmatched to any gene: 2. This CDR3 contains 16 residues. Looked up from germline, CDR1 is SGHTA and CDR2 is FQGNSA. DNA for the CDR3: TGTGCCAGCAGCTTAGTGCAGGGGGCAACTAATGAAAAACTGTTTTTT. It codes for CASSLVQGATNEKLFF.

V usage is TRBV5-6 and J usage is TRBJ2-7, with D maybe TRBD1 (6 bases). The CDR3 length is 15 residues. The germline V gene encodes CDR1 SGHDT and CDR2 YYEEEE. Trimming removed 4 bases from V and 0 bases from J, with 14 bases in between. Here the CDR3 reads CASSVPGHSSYEQYV. The CDR3 region has the DNA TGTGCCAGCAGCGTTCCGGGACACAGCTCCTACGAGCAGTACGTC.

The CDR3 here is CASSIGGAGYEQYF. In DNA form, the CDR3 reads TGTGCCAGTAGTATCGGAGGGGCAGGCTACGAGCAGTACTTC. This chain connects TRBV19 to TRBJ2-7; maybe TRBD2 (6 bases). Trimming stripped 3 bases from V and 3 bases from J, with 12 bases between. The CDR3 length is 14 residues. Germline values: CDR1 LNHDA, CDR2 SQIVND (reference sequence).

The table lists this clone with a count of one. The gene calls are TRBV9 and TRBJ2-1; 8 positions agree with TRBD2. The CDR3 is 15 residues long. Germline V CDR1 and CDR2: SGDLS, YYNGEE. Losses at the gene ends were 1 base for V and 2 bases for J; bases not matched to a gene: 2. The CDR3 loop reads CASSVSSGTYNEQFF. In DNA form, the CDR3 reads TGTGCCAGCAGCGTAAGTAGCGGGACCTACAATGAGCAGTTCTTC.

This chain connects TRBV10-2 to TRBJ2-7; TRBD2 matches at 10 bases. The trim removed 5 bases at V and 6 bases at J, leaving 7 bases unmatched. The germline V gene has CDR1 WSHSY and CDR2 SAAADI. The CDR3 contains 14 residues. CDR3 nucleotides: TGCGCCAGCAGTCCGGGACTAGCGCTTGGCGAGCAGTACTTC. Residues: CASSPGLALGEQYF.

The chain recombines TRBV5-6 with TRBJ2-7; 9 positions match TRBD2. The CDR3 loop spans 17 amino acids. Germline V gene data show CDR1 as SGHDT and CDR2 as YYEEEE. V shed 3 bases, J shed 2 bases, and the junction held 12 bases outside the gene matches. The CDR3 protein is CASSSRRASGMTYEQYV. The CDR3 DNA is TGTGCCAGCAGCTCGAGGAGGGCTAGCGGGATGACCTACGAGCAGTACGTC.

This clone was detected only once. V is TRBV7-9 and J is TRBJ1-1; D is undetermined. This CDR3 has 13 residues. Germline V lookup: CDR1 SEHNR, CDR2 FQNEAQ (reference sequence). Trimming shortened V by 5 bases and J by 0 bases, and 7 bases separated the two germline ends. The CDR3 sequence: CASSTVVNTEAFF. The CDR3 DNA is TGTGCCAGCAGCACGGTAGTGAACACTGAAGCTTTCTTT.